One sample yielded the 14 T cell receptor beta chains listed below, sequenced in a study of cytomegalovirus exposure and HLA in healthy donors. Primers: 60 Vbeta forward and 13 Jbeta reverse. The repertoire was sequenced with immunoSEQ multiplex PCR; TCRdb's copy has only in-frame clones and lacks some. The repertoire consists of 110,000 or so clones, with 7% to 9.5% occurring once and the leading ten covering 6% to 7.5%. The sample consisted of PBMCs. Receptors were obtained from a woman aged 40 to 55 in good health and CMV-seropositive.

This clone was observed a few times. The chain has TRBV9 and TRBJ1-2, with 9 bases lining up with TRBD1. CDR1 and CDR2 (germline): SGDLS, YYNGEE. J lost 0 bases, V lost 0 bases, and 6 bases had no gene match. CDR3 length: 17 residues. The CDR3 coding sequence is TGTGCCAGCAGCGTAGCCTTGGGACAGGGAACTAACTATGGCTACACCTTC. This codes for CASSVALGQGTNYGYTF.

CDR3 residues: CASRSDRVSEQFF. The CDR3 DNA is TGTGCCAGCAGGTCCGACAGGGTATCGGAGCAGTTCTTC. This rearrangement joins TRBV2 to TRBJ2-1; 7 bases are shared with TRBD1. The germline gives CDR1 SNHLY, CDR2 FYNNEI. Trimming took 6 bases from V and 10 from J; bases not matched to a gene: 9. The CDR3 contains 13 residues.

V is TRBV5-6 and J is TRBJ1-1, with 8 positions matching TRBD1. Germline V gene data show CDR1 as SGHDT and CDR2 as YYEEEE. V lost 0 bases to trimming and J lost 3 bases; unmatched junction nucleotides: 7. This CDR3 is 16 amino acids long. CDR3: CASSLVVPGGHTEAFF. For the CDR3, the DNA is TGTGCCAGCAGCTTGGTTGTCCCAGGGGGCCACACTGAAGCTTTCTTT.

The gene calls are TRBV18 and TRBJ2-7, with 9 bases identical to TRBD1. The CDR3 runs to 15 residues. The germline CDR1 and CDR2 sequences are KGHSH and LQKENI. J lost 3 bases, V lost 3 bases, and 6 bases had no gene match. CDR3 bases: TGTGCCAGCTCACCCGGGACAGGGTTGAACTACGAGCAGTACTTC. It translates to CASSPGTGLNYEQYF. Full variable domain (rest looked up from reference TRBV18 and TRBJ2-7): NAGVMQNPRHLVRRRGQEARLRCSPMKGHSHVYWYRQLPEEGLKFMVYLQKENIIDESGMPKERFSAEFPKEGPSILRIQQVVRGDSAAYFCASSPGTGLNYEQYFGPGTRLTVT.

This clone was found a few times. The V call is TRBV10-2, the J call TRBJ1-2, with D tentatively TRBD1 (5 bases). There are 14 residues in the CDR3. The germline CDR1 and CDR2 sequences are WSHSY and SAAADI. The germline V and J ends were trimmed by 5 bases and 1 base, with 11 bases remaining between them. The CDR3 DNA reads TGCGCCAGCAGTTCAGGGATTCTTAACTATGGCTACACCTTC. Protein sequence: CASSSGILNYGYTF.

Remarks on this clone: This sample also contains other DNA sequences that code for the same CDR3. The rearrangement uses TRBV27 and TRBJ1-2, with 11 bases fitting TRBD1. Looked up from germline, CDR1 is MNHEY and CDR2 is SMNVEV (reference sequence). The length of the CDR3 is 15 residues. V shed 3 bases, J shed 8 bases, and the junction held 8 bases outside the gene matches. CDR3 amino acids: CASSLSGQGAGGYTF. For the CDR3, the DNA is TGTGCCAGCAGTTTGTCTGGACAGGGGGCTGGAGGCTACACCTTC.

The chain uses TRBV7-9 and TRBJ1-4, with 10 bases lining up with TRBD1. V gave up 4 bases and J gave up 7 bases; unmatched junction bases: 3. Per germline, CDR1 SEHNR and CDR2 FQNEAQ (reference sequence). The CDR3 is 14 amino acids. CDR3 sequence (DNA): TGTGCCAGCAGCTCCCGGGACAGGGGTGAAAAACTGTTTTTT. It is translated as CASSSRDRGEKLFF.

The genes are TRBV6-1 and TRBJ2-3; 8 nucleotides align to TRBD2. In germline, CDR1 is MNHNS, CDR2 SASEGT. The CDR3 has 15 residues. The V and J ends lost 2 bases and 1 base, in that order; junction bases with no gene match: 2. The CDR3 DNA reads TGTGCCAGCAGTGAACTTAGCGGGGGCACAGATACGCAGTATTTT. It translates to CASSELSGGTDTQYF.

The CDR3 bases are TGTGCCAGCAGTTTAACTAGCTTCGGCGAGCAGTACTTC. Its protein product is CASSLTSFGEQYF. The J gene is TRBJ2-7, the V gene TRBV27; tentative D call: TRBD2 (6 bases). The germline CDR1 and CDR2 sequences are MNHEY and SMNVEV (reference sequence). The CDR3 is 13 amino acids. V lost 2 bases and J lost 6, with 11 bases in between.

V is TRBV5-8 and J is TRBJ2-7; 7 positions agree with TRBD1. From germline, CDR1 is SGHTS and CDR2 YDEGEE. The CDR3 length is 13 residues. The J segment lost 1 base and the V segment lost 2 bases, leaving 0 bases of the junction unmatched. CDR3 sequence: CASSFRGSYEQYF. The CDR3 DNA follows: TGTGCCAGCAGCTTCAGGGGGTCCTACGAGCAGTACTTC.

This clone was detected a few times. The CDR3 spells CASSLVGTENTEAFF. CDR3 DNA: TGCGCCAGCAGCTTGGTAGGGACAGAGAACACTGAAGCTTTCTTT. V and J are TRBV5-1 and TRBJ1-1, with TRBD1 matching 7 bases. Germline V gene lookup returns CDR1 SGHRS and CDR2 YFSETQ. This CDR3 contains 15 residues. V lost 0 bases to trimming and J lost 1 base; unmatched junction nucleotides: 3.

This chain links TRBV10-1 with TRBJ1-1, with D tentatively TRBD1 (6 bases). The germline V and J ends were trimmed by 8 bases and 5 bases, with 18 bases remaining between them. The germline CDR1 and CDR2 sequences are WNHNN and SYGVQD (reference sequence). The CDR3 loop spans 14 amino acids. CDR3 DNA: TGCGCCAGCGCCGTGACAGGCCTCGAGACTGAAGCTTTCTTT. This sequence encodes CASAVTGLETEAFF.

Only a few counts were recorded for this clone. CDR3 bases: TGTGCCAGCCATCCGGGTTATAGCAATCAGCCCCAGCATTTT. Protein sequence: CASHPGYSNQPQHF. This chain connects TRBV2 to TRBJ1-5; D not certain. Germline V CDR1 and CDR2: SNHLY, FYNNEI. Trimming shortened V by 8 bases and J by 0 bases, and 11 bases separated the two germline ends. The CDR3 consists of 14 residues.

The chain couples TRBV7-9 to TRBJ2-7; D perhaps matches TRBD2 (6 bases). CDR1 and CDR2 from the germline V gene are SEHNR and FQNEAQ (reference sequence). V shed 5 bases and J shed 0 bases, with 17 bases lying between them. The CDR3 is 16 amino acids. The CDR3 reads CASSGPGRESSYEQYF. CDR3 sequence (DNA): TGTGCCAGCAGCGGTCCTGGACGGGAGAGCTCCTACGAGCAGTACTTC.